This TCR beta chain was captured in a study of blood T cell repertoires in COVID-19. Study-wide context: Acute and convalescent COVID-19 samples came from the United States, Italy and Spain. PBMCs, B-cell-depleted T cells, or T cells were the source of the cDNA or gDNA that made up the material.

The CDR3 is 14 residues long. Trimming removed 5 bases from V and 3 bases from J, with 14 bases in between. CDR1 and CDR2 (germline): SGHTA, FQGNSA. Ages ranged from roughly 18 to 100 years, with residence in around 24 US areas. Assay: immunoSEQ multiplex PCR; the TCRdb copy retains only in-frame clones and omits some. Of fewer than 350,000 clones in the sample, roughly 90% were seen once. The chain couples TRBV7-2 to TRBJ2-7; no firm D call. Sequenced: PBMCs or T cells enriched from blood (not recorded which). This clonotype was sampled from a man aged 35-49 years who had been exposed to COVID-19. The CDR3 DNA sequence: TGTGCCAGCAGCATCGACGGAGACTTCTACGAGCAGTACTTC. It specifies CASSIDGDFYEQYF.